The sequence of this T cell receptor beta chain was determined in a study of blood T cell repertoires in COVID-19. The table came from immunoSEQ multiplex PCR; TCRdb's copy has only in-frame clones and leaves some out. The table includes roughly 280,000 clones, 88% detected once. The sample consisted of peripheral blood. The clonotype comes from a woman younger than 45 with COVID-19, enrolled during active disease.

Here the CDR3 reads CASSLTGIYGYTF. The DNA for the CDR3 is TGTGCCAGCAGTTTAACAGGGATCTATGGCTACACCTTC. The chain couples TRBV12-3 or TRBV12-4 to TRBJ1-2, with a weak D call TRBD1 (6 bases). The CDR3 sequence is 13 residues long. The ends were cut back, 2 bases at V and 4 bases at J, with 8 bases in the middle.